This T cell receptor (beta chain) is from a study of cytomegalovirus exposure and HLA in healthy donors. Study at large: It was reported in a later analysis that the same platform had been used for the approximately 120 validation repertoires as for the 666 first-cohort repertoires. Findings and caveats of the study: In vitro work confirmed that a few CMV-associated chains recognize CMV antigens. Reportedly, diagnosis of cytomegalovirus status by the classifier showed high specificity and sensitivity. Listed as cytomegalovirus-associated were over 150 TCR beta chains.

CDR3 length: 19 residues. V dropped 4 bases and J dropped 0; count of bases not matched to a gene: 9. From germline, CDR1 is MRHNA and CDR2 SNTAGT. Using immunoSEQ multiplex PCR, the repertoire was profiled, and TCRdb retains in-frame clones only, with some absent. The data contain about 150,000 clones, around 88% of them singletons. As regards this clone: Its antigen is unidentified.

J is TRBJ2-4 and V is TRBV6-4, with 13 bases that match TRBD2. The material sequenced was PBMCs. The receptor comes from a man between 18 and 35 years old in good health and CMV-seropositive. The DNA for the CDR3 is TGTGCCAGCAGTGGAATTGGGAGGACTAGCGGGAGAGCCAAAAACATTCAGTACTTC. It translates to CASSGIGRTSGRAKNIQYF.